The 19 T cell receptor beta chains below all came from one sample that was sequenced in a study of shared clonotypes between healthy human individuals. Assay: immunoSEQ multiplex PCR; the TCRdb copy retains only in-frame clones and omits some. The sample records about 480,000 clones, 75% to 80% being singletons. What was sequenced was PBMCs. The receptor set was obtained from a woman aged 40 to 49 in good health. Some clones in this sample may be carry-over from other donors' samples.

This clone was seen a handful of times. The chain is built from TRBV7-8 and TRBJ1-5, with 10 bases matching TRBD1. Germline values: CDR1 SGHVS, CDR2 FQNEAQ. The CDR3 sequence is 15 residues long. J gave up 6 bases and V 2 bases, and 4 bases lay outside the gene matches. The CDR3 nucleotides read TGTGCCAGCAGCTTATCCGGGACAGGGGCTCAGCCCCAGCATTTT. Translating gives CASSLSGTGAQPQHF.

V usage is TRBV21-1 and J usage is TRBJ2-7. TRBV21-1 is deemed a pseudogene. This CDR3 spans 15 amino acids. The DNA for the CDR3 is TGTGCCAGCAGCATTTTACCCGTAAAGGTTGCCGAGCAGTACTTC. It is translated as CASSILPVKVAEQYF.

V usage is TRBV18 and J usage is TRBJ1-2, with 10 bases aligning to TRBD1. Germline lookup yields CDR1 KGHSH and CDR2 LQKENI. V was clipped by 3 bases and J by 0 bases; unmatched bases: 7. The length of the CDR3 is 17 residues. CDR3 protein: CASSPWDRGGSNYGYTF. CDR3 sequence (DNA): TGTGCCAGCTCACCGTGGGACAGGGGTGGGTCTAACTATGGCTACACCTTC. The whole variable domain, remainder taken from reference TRBV18 and TRBJ1-2, is NAGVMQNPRHLVRRRGQEARLRCSPMKGHSHVYWYRQLPEEGLKFMVYLQKENIIDESGMPKERFSAEFPKEGPSILRIQQVVRGDSAAYFCASSPWDRGGSNYGYTFGSGTRLTVV.

This chain connects TRBV7-3 to TRBJ2-2, with TRBD2 matching over 9 bases. The CDR3 is 14 residues long. J gave up 6 bases and V 3 bases, and 2 bases lay outside the gene matches. The germline V gene has CDR1 SGHTA and CDR2 FQGTGA. In DNA form, the CDR3 reads TGTGCCAGCAGCTTGGGACTAGCCTCCGGGGAGCTGTTTTTT. It yields the protein CASSLGLASGELFF.

This chain uses TRBV6-6 with TRBJ2-1, with 10 nucleotides matching TRBD1. Germline V gene sequence: CDR1 MNHNY, CDR2 SVGAGI (reference sequence). CDR3 length: 14 amino acids. Losses at the gene ends were 10 bases for V and 9 bases for J; bases not matched to a gene: 12. DNA for the CDR3: TGTGCCACCCAAGGGACAGGGGCACAAGCTGAGCAGTTCTTC. Its translation is CATQGTGAQAEQFF.

This chain uses TRBV7-6 with TRBJ2-5; 8 nucleotides agree with TRBD1. Per the germline V gene, CDR1 is SGHVS and CDR2 is FNYEAQ. This CDR3 contains 14 residues. With V trimmed by 8 bases and J by 5 bases, 10 bases remained unmatched. The CDR3 coding sequence is TGTGCCAGCGGACCGACAGGGGCAGTGGAGACCCAGTACTTC. Residues: CASGPTGAVETQYF.

The gene calls are TRBV4-3 and TRBJ2-3; 7 bases map to TRBD2. J lost 2 bases, V lost 3 bases, and 5 bases had no gene match. The V gene's germline CDR1 is LGHNA and CDR2 YSLEER. The CDR3 sequence is 15 residues long. The CDR3 nucleotides are TGCGCCAGCAGCCACGGGGGGTTATCCACAGATACGCAGTATTTT. Amino acids: CASSHGGLSTDTQYF.

The genes are TRBV5-4 and TRBJ1-2, with a weak D call TRBD1 (6 bases). The CDR3 is made up of 14 amino acids. CDR1 and CDR2 (germline): SGHNT, YYREEE (reference sequence). Trimming removed 6 bases at V and 9 bases at J, with 21 bases between. DNA of the CDR3: TGTGCCAGCAACTGGGGGCGGGTCGTGAGGAGCTACACCTTC. Amino acids: CASNWGRVVRSYTF.

The rearrangement joins TRBV5-1 to TRBJ1-1; D gene uncertain. V was pared by 4 bases and J by 1 base, with 11 bases between. Germline CDR1 reads SGHRS; CDR2 reads YFSETQ. This CDR3 has 14 residues. CDR3: CASSLWTQNTEAFF. The DNA for the CDR3 is TGCGCCAGCAGCCTATGGACCCAGAACACTGAAGCTTTCTTT.

The rearrangement joins TRBV5-6 to TRBJ1-5, with 8 positions matching TRBD1. V was pared by 5 bases and J by 7 bases, with 11 bases of the junction left unmatched. The germline CDR1 and CDR2 sequences are SGHDT and YYEEEE. This CDR3 contains 15 residues. The CDR3 is CASSRAGGFDQPQHF. The CDR3 region has the DNA TGTGCCAGCAGTAGAGCAGGGGGCTTCGACCAGCCCCAGCATTTT.

The chain is built from TRBV12-5 and TRBJ1-1, with 8 positions matching TRBD1. Germline loops: CDR1 LGHNT, CDR2 FRNRAP. The CDR3 runs 18 residues. Losses at the gene ends were 4 bases for V and 4 bases for J; bases not matched to a gene: 17. CDR3 in amino acids: CASGSTNQGQGMSTEAFF. In DNA form, the CDR3 reads TGTGCTAGTGGTTCGACCAATCAAGGACAGGGAATGAGCACTGAAGCTTTCTTT.

The chain links TRBV7-9 to TRBJ2-4; D is undetermined. This CDR3 spans 12 amino acids. Per germline, CDR1 SEHNR and CDR2 FQNEAQ (reference sequence). V dropped 2 bases and J dropped 6 bases, with 5 bases sitting between them. As DNA, the CDR3 is TGTGCCAGCAGCTTAAGTGGAAACATTCAGTACTTC. This sequence encodes CASSLSGNIQYF.

This clone occurred a few times. This sequence joins TRBV7-2 and TRBJ2-3, with 9 bases fitting TRBD2. The V segment lost 2 bases and the J segment 3 bases; nucleotides outside the gene matches: 6. The CDR3 is 16 amino acids. CDR1 is SGHTA, CDR2 FQGNSA, per germline. The CDR3 nucleotides are TGTGCCAGCAGCTTATTCGCGGGAGGGCCGACAGATACGCAGTATTTT. Translation: CASSLFAGGPTDTQYF. Variable domain in full (rest from reference TRBV7-2 and TRBJ2-3): GAGVSQSPSNKVTEKGKDVELRCDPISGHTALYWYRQSLGQGLEFLIYFQGNSAPDKSGLPSDRFSAERTGGSVSTLTIQRTQQEDSAVYLCASSLFAGGPTDTQYFGPGTRLTVL.

This sequence joins TRBV2 and TRBJ2-1; no firm D call. Trimming took off 7 bases at V and 14 bases at J, with 15 bases between the two ends. The CDR3 length is 11 residues. CDR1 SNHLY and CDR2 FYNNEI come from the germline V gene. CDR3: CASTIGRVKFF. The CDR3 DNA reads as TGTGCCAGCACGATTGGCCGGGTTAAGTTCTTC.

The rearrangement uses TRBV27 and TRBJ2-4, with 9 bases matching TRBD1. The CDR3 contains 16 residues. CDR1 and CDR2 (germline): MNHEY, SMNVEV (reference sequence). After removal of 6 bases from V and 7 bases from J, the junction contained 13 bases not matched to a gene. The CDR3 DNA is TGTGCCAGCAGCCCGACCGGGACAGGGTCACGTAACATTCAGTACTTC. Protein: CASSPTGTGSRNIQYF.

The CDR3 nucleotides read TGTGCCAGCAGCCCAACATCTAGCACGAATGAGCAGTTCTTC. Protein: CASSPTSSTNEQFF. The rearrangement links TRBV9 to TRBJ2-1; possible D gene TRBD2, 5 bases. Germline V gene sequence: CDR1 SGDLS, CDR2 YYNGEE. This CDR3 has 14 residues. Trimming cost V 4 bases and J 7 bases, with 15 bases left between them.

This chain joins TRBV9 and TRBJ2-3; TRBD2 aligns across 11 bases. V lost 0 bases, J lost 0 bases, and 3 bases stayed unmatched. The CDR3 is 17 amino acids. CDR1 and CDR2 (germline): SGDLS, YYNGEE. Here the CDR3 DNA reads TGTGCCAGCAGCGTAGACGGGACTAGCGGTAGCACAGATACGCAGTATTTT. Its protein product is CASSVDGTSGSTDTQYF.

This chain connects TRBV19 to TRBJ2-1, with TRBD1 as a possible D gene (5 bases). With 4 bases removed from V and 6 bases from J, the gap between germline ends came to 16 bases. CDR1 and CDR2 from the germline V gene are LNHDA and SQIVND (reference sequence). The length of the CDR3 is 15 residues. CDR3 sequence reads: CASSTRVSAPNEQFF. The CDR3, as DNA: TGTGCCAGTAGTACCAGGGTGAGCGCCCCCAATGAGCAGTTCTTC.

This chain links TRBV7-9 with TRBJ2-5; no clear D. This CDR3 is built from 13 residues. Looked up from germline, CDR1 is SEHNR and CDR2 is FQNEAQ (reference sequence). V lost 5 bases and J lost 7, with 14 bases in between. The CDR3 DNA reads as TGTGCCAGCAGCCCCGACCACGCCGGGACCCAGTACTTC. This translates into CASSPDHAGTQYF.